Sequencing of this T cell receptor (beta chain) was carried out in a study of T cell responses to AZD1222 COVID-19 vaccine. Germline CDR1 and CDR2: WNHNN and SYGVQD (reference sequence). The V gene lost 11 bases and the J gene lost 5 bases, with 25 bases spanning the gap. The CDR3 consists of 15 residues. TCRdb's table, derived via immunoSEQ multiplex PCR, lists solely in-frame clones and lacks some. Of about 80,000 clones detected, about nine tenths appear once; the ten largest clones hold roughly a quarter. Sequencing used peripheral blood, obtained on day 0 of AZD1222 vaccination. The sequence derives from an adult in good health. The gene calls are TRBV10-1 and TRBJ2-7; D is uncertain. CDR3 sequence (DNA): TGCGCCGTCTTGGTCCCCATAATCCTACCCGACGAGCAGTACTTC. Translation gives CAVLVPIILPDEQYF.